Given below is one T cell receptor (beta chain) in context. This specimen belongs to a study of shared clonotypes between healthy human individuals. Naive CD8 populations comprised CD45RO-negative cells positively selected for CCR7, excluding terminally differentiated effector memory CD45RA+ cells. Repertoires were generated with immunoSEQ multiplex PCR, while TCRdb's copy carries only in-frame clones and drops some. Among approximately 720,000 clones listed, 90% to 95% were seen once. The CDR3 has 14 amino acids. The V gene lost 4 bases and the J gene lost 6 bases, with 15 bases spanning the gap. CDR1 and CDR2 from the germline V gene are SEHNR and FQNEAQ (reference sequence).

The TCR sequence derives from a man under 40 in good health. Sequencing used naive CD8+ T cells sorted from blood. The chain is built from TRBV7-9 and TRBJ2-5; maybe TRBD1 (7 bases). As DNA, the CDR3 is TGTGCCAGCAGCTCAGGACAGGAGGGGAAGACCCAGTACTTC. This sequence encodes CASSSGQEGKTQYF.